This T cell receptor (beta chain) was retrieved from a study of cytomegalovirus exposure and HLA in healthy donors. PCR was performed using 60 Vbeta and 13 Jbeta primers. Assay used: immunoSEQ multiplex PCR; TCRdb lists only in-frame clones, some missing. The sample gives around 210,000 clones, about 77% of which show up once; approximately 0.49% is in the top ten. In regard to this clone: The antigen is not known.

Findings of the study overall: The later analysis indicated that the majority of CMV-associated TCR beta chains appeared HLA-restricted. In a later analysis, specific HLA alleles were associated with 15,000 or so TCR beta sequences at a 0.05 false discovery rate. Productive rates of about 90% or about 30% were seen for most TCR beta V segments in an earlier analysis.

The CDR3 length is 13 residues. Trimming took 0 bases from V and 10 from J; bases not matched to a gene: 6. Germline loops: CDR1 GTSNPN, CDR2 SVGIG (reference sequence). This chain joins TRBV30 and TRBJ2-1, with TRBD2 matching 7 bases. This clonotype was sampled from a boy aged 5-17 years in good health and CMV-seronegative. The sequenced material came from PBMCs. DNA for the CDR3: TGTGCCTGGAGTGTTCAGCGGGACGGGGAGCAGTTCTTC. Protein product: CAWSVQRDGEQFF.